This TCR beta chain was recorded in a study of blood T cell repertoires in COVID-19. Across the whole study: T cells, B-cell-depleted T cells, or PBMCs supplied cDNA or gDNA.

As handled by the study authors: For nucleated cells, counts were estimated from reference gene primer amplification. The data were produced by immunoSEQ multiplex PCR, yet TCRdb's version contains in-frame clones alone and is incomplete. V, J and clone size derive from that table, while D and trimming were established from the DNA sequence. The sample holds roughly 330,000 clones, about 90% seen once. Enrollees, about 18 to 90 years old, lived in about two dozen US areas. Assignment of participants to cohorts was predicated upon participant-reported clinical history. Germline assignment: CDR1 SNHLY and CDR2 FYNNEI. The V segment lost 7 bases and the J segment 3 bases; nucleotides outside the gene matches: 10. The CDR3 runs 18 residues.

The genes are TRBV2 and TRBJ2-4; TRBD2 agrees at 15 bases. Sequencing was done on a sample of PBMCs or T cells enriched from blood (not recorded which). This clonotype was sampled from a woman aged 25-40 years who had recovered from COVID-19. CDR3 coding DNA: TGTGCCAGCAATCTCCCGGGACTAGCGGGGGGCCTCAAAAACATTCAGTACTTC. It is translated as CASNLPGLAGGLKNIQYF.